The 25 T cell receptor beta chains listed next were all sequenced from one sample in a study of cytotoxic CD8 clonotypes in ibrutinib-treated CLL. Repertoires were generated with immunoSEQ multiplex PCR, while TCRdb's copy carries only in-frame clones and drops some. This sample carries about 160,000 clones, around nine tenths of them seen once, and the ten largest clones take 3%. The sequencing here drew on PBMCs, taken at disease progression, from a patient treated with ibrutinib. These receptors were obtained from a human donor with chronic lymphocytic leukemia.

About this clone itself: At one end the junction does not follow the germline gene, possibly because of a read error. This chain uses TRBV7-9 with TRBJ1-2; tentative D call: TRBD1 (5 bases). CDR1 is SEHNR, CDR2 FQNEAQ, per germline (reference sequence). The CDR3 has 12 residues. For the CDR3, the DNA is TGTGCCAGCAGTTTAGATAGGGGTGGCTACACCTTC. It yields the protein CASSLDRGGYTF.

The rearrangement joins TRBV11-3 to TRBJ1-1; D gene uncertain. V was pared by 2 bases and J by 6 bases, with 7 bases between. The CDR3 sequence is 12 residues long. Germline V lookup: CDR1 SGHNT, CDR2 YENEEA. This chain's CDR3 is CASSLIGAEAFF. The CDR3 DNA sequence: TGTGCCAGCAGCTTAATAGGCGCTGAAGCTTTCTTT.

The chain combines TRBV7-8 with TRBJ1-2; D perhaps matches TRBD1 (6 bases). This CDR3 region has 17 residues. V gave up 3 bases and J gave up 4 bases, with 21 bases separating them. The germline gives CDR1 SGHVS, CDR2 FQNEAQ. CDR3: CASSLGAHTGSGYGYTF. The DNA for the CDR3 is TGTGCCAGCAGCTTGGGGGCACACACCGGCTCGGGCTATGGCTACACCTTC.

The chain recombines TRBV4-1 with TRBJ1-4; perhaps TRBD1 as D (6 bases). V shed 0 bases and J shed 7 bases, with 15 bases lying between them. Germline values: CDR1 MGHRA, CDR2 YSYEKL. The CDR3 is 16 amino acids. The CDR3 DNA is TGCGCCAGCAGCCAAGACCCCGGGGGGGCGGGTGAAAAACTGTTTTTT. Translation: CASSQDPGGAGEKLFF.

The rearrangement joins TRBV27 to TRBJ1-4; D uncertain. V was trimmed by 10 bases and J by 7 bases, leaving 13 bases between them. The CDR3 extends over 12 amino acids. The germline gives CDR1 MNHEY, CDR2 SMNVEV (reference sequence). CDR3 DNA sequence: TGTGCCACAGGAACTTTTAGTGAAAAACTGTTTTTT. Its protein product is CATGTFSEKLFF.

This clone occurred a few times. The chain joins TRBV27 to TRBJ2-3; the D gene is possibly TRBD2 (6 bases). V dropped 5 bases and J dropped 4 bases, with 22 bases sitting between them. CDR1 MNHEY and CDR2 SMNVEV come from the germline V gene (reference sequence). The CDR3 sequence is 17 residues long. CDR3 region: CASSKAGRPRLADTQYF. CDR3 DNA: TGTGCCAGCAGTAAAGCCGGGAGACCGAGGTTGGCAGATACGCAGTATTTT.

V is TRBV7-8 and J is TRBJ1-1; D unresolved. The CDR3 totals 14 residues. V was trimmed by 4 bases and J by 1 base, leaving 10 bases between them. The germline V gene has CDR1 SGHVS and CDR2 FQNEAQ. In DNA form, the CDR3 reads TGTGCCAGCAGCTACACGGACGGGAACACTGAAGCTTTCTTT. Translating gives CASSYTDGNTEAFF.

In its sample, this clone was seen a few times. J is TRBJ1-5 and V is TRBV5-1; 8 positions match TRBD1. The CDR3 consists of 14 residues. The J segment lost 5 bases and the V segment lost 0 bases, leaving 1 base of the junction unmatched. Per the germline V gene, CDR1 is SGHRS and CDR2 is YFSETQ. CDR3 sequence (DNA): TGCGCCAGCAGCTTGGAACAGGGGGATCAGCCCCAGCATTTT. It translates to CASSLEQGDQPQHF.

The chain has TRBV14 and TRBJ2-7; 9 bases line up with TRBD2. In germline, CDR1 is SGHDN, CDR2 FVKESK. CDR3 size: 14 residues. The trim removed 4 bases at V and 3 bases at J, leaving 4 bases unmatched. DNA of the CDR3: TGTGCCAGCAGCCTTAGCGGGAGTTACTACGAGCAGTACTTC. This sequence encodes CASSLSGSYYEQYF.

V usage is TRBV7-9 and J usage is TRBJ1-1, with D hard to call. CDR1 is SEHNR, CDR2 FQNEAQ, per germline (reference sequence). V was shortened by 2 bases and J by 4 bases, with 11 bases between the two germline ends. CDR3 length equals 14 residues. CDR3 region: CASSLSLSGTEAFF. CDR3 nucleotides: TGTGCCAGCAGCTTAAGTCTGTCGGGCACTGAAGCTTTCTTT.

The rearrangement joins TRBV7-3 to TRBJ1-1; D is perhaps TRBD1 (5 bases). CDR1 and CDR2 (germline): SGHTA, FQGTGA. The V and J ends lost 5 bases and 4 bases respectively, with 11 bases between them. This CDR3 region has 13 residues. The CDR3 sequence is CASSGTRVTEAFF. The CDR3, as DNA: TGTGCCAGCAGCGGAACCAGGGTCACTGAAGCTTTCTTT.

This clone was picked up one time. V gene TRBV30 combines with J gene TRBJ2-7; TRBD1 agrees at 8 bases. CDR3 length: 13 residues. J was trimmed by 3 bases and V by 4 bases; bases with no gene match: 5. The germline gives CDR1 GTSNPN, CDR2 SVGIG (reference sequence). The CDR3 sequence is CAWKPDRVYEQYF. As DNA, the CDR3 is TGTGCCTGGAAACCGGACAGGGTCTACGAGCAGTACTTC. Supplemented by reference TRBV30 and TRBJ2-7, the full variable domain reads SQTIHQWPATLVQPVGSPLSLECTVEGTSNPNLYWYRQAAGRGLQLLFYSVGIGQISSEVPQNLSASRPQDRQFILSSKKLLLSDSGFYLCAWKPDRVYEQYFGPGTRLTVT.

This chain joins TRBV7-9 and TRBJ2-1, with TRBD1 identical over 7 bases. The CDR3 is 16 amino acids. With V trimmed by 3 bases and J by 9 bases, 14 bases remained unmatched. Per germline, CDR1 SEHNR and CDR2 FQNEAQ (reference sequence). CDR3 coding DNA: TGTGCCAGCAGCTTCTTCCAACAGGGGATAAACCGTGAGCAGTTCTTC. Protein: CASSFFQQGINREQFF.

The J gene is TRBJ1-1, the V gene TRBV28; D ambiguous. The germline gives CDR1 MDHEN, CDR2 SYDVKM. Trimming removed 1 base at V and 1 base at J, with 7 bases between. CDR3 length: 14 residues. The CDR3, as DNA: TGTGCCAGCAGTTTATCTAGGCGGAACACTGAAGCTTTCTTT. Translation gives CASSLSRRNTEAFF.

CDR3 DNA sequence: TGTGCCAGCAGCTTAGCCGGGCGGCCGAGCTCCTACGAGCAGTACTTC. It specifies CASSLAGRPSSYEQYF. The rearrangement joins TRBV7-9 to TRBJ2-7; D gene ambiguous. CDR1 and CDR2 from the germline V gene are SEHNR and FQNEAQ (reference sequence). Trimming pared 0 bases from V and 0 bases from J, leaving 12 bases between. This CDR3 is built from 16 residues.

V usage is TRBV5-1 and J usage is TRBJ1-1, with TRBD1 matching over 10 bases. CDR3 length equals 14 residues. Germline CDR1 reads SGHRS; CDR2 reads YFSETQ. After removal of 5 bases from V and 1 base from J, the junction contained 2 bases not matched to a gene. The CDR3: CASRGQGKNTEAFF. DNA of the CDR3: TGCGCCAGCAGGGGACAGGGGAAGAACACTGAAGCTTTCTTT.

A single count supports this clone. V gene TRBV7-8 combines with J gene TRBJ2-5, with 8 positions matching TRBD2. The CDR3 is 17 amino acids. The J segment lost 2 bases and the V segment lost 5 bases, leaving 13 bases of the junction unmatched. CDR1 and CDR2 from the germline V gene are SGHVS and FQNEAQ. The CDR3: CASSPGRRTGGQETQYF. The CDR3, as DNA: TGTGCCAGCAGCCCTGGCCGTCGCACGGGAGGGCAAGAGACCCAGTACTTC.

The CDR3 bases are TGTGCCAGCAGACGACAATCCTCAGGTGATGGCTACACCTTC. Translated: CASRRQSSGDGYTF. V usage is TRBV6-6 and J usage is TRBJ1-2; D is unresolved. This CDR3 has 14 amino acids. Looked up from germline, CDR1 is MNHNY and CDR2 is SVGAGI (reference sequence). The germline V and J ends were trimmed by 6 bases and 6 bases, with 17 bases remaining between them.

The V call is TRBV5-1, the J call TRBJ1-2, with TRBD1 matching over 9 bases. V was pared by 4 bases and J by 4 bases, with 17 bases of the junction left unmatched. Germline CDR1 SGHRS, CDR2 YFSETQ. The CDR3 is made up of 18 amino acids. The CDR3 DNA is TGCGCCAGCAGCATAATAGGCTTTTCGGGACAGGGCGCCTATGGCTACACCTTC. Translation: CASSIIGFSGQGAYGYTF.

This sequence joins TRBV4-1 and TRBJ1-6; a weak D match, TRBD1 (6 bases). Germline V gene data show CDR1 as MGHRA and CDR2 as YSYEKL. V shed 7 bases and J shed 6 bases, with 19 bases lying between them. This CDR3 has 16 residues. The CDR3 nucleotides are TGCGCCAGCACCCTAAGAGTGGCAGGGGTTAATTCACCCCTCCACTTT. It translates to CASTLRVAGVNSPLHF.

This chain links TRBV27 with TRBJ2-1, with D possibly being TRBD2 (6 bases). Germline V gene data show CDR1 as MNHEY and CDR2 as SMNVEV (reference sequence). Trimming removed 5 bases at V and 8 bases at J, with 13 bases between. CDR3 length: 13 amino acids. In DNA form, the CDR3 reads TGTGCCAGCAGTACGGGACTGGTCGATGAGCAGTTCTTC. It is translated as CASSTGLVDEQFF.

The chain couples TRBV7-6 to TRBJ1-4; D may be TRBD1 (5 bases). Looked up from germline, CDR1 is SGHVS and CDR2 is FNYEAQ. The CDR3 consists of 15 residues. The V end lost 2 bases, the J end lost 7 bases, and 14 bases lay between the germline ends. CDR3 residues: CASSLFPQGGEKLFF. For the CDR3, the DNA is TGTGCCAGCAGCTTATTCCCGCAGGGCGGTGAAAAACTGTTTTTT.

This rearrangement joins TRBV7-2 to TRBJ1-5, with D unresolved. Germline CDR1 SGHTA, CDR2 FQGNSA. Trimming removed 3 bases at V and 7 bases at J, with 10 bases between. This CDR3 contains 13 residues. Written as DNA, the CDR3 is TGTGCCAGCAGCTTGGGTTTACGACAGCCCCAGCATTTT. It encodes CASSLGLRQPQHF.

This clone was seen a few times. The V gene is TRBV18, the J gene TRBJ1-4; unclear D gene. From germline, CDR1 is KGHSH and CDR2 LQKENI. The CDR3 is 15 residues long. Between the trimmed V and J ends, which lost 0 bases and 5 bases, there was a span of 10 bases. DNA of the CDR3: TGTGCCAGCTCACCACCGGAGACAAGAAATGAAAAACTGTTTTTT. Protein sequence: CASSPPETRNEKLFF.

J is TRBJ2-3 and V is TRBV4-1; 12 bases are shared with TRBD2. Trimming cost V 4 bases and J 3 bases; bases outside gene matches: 8. Germline V CDR1 and CDR2: MGHRA, YSYEKL. This CDR3 spans 17 amino acids. CDR3 DNA sequence: TGCGCCAGCAGCCCGACCCGGACTAGCGGGATTACAGATACGCAGTATTTT. Protein product: CASSPTRTSGITDTQYF.